Shown below are 23 T cell receptor beta chains from a single sample sequenced in a study of blood T cell repertoires in COVID-19. Clones were sequenced by immunoSEQ multiplex PCR, and TCRdb holds only the in-frame ones, with some missing. The sample consists of about 260,000 clones, approximately 82% of them appearing once. The sequencing input was peripheral blood. These receptor sequences come from a woman older than 75 with acute or convalescent COVID-19.

CDR3 loop: CATSRAGQGVRSNQPQHF. In nucleotides, the CDR3 is TGTGCCACCAGCAGAGCCGGACAGGGGGTAAGAAGCAATCAGCCCCAGCATTTT. The chain joins TRBV15 to TRBJ1-5, with 10 bases that match TRBD1. V was pared by 1 base and J by 1 base, with 7 bases of the junction left unmatched. Germline CDR1 is LNHNV and CDR2 is YYDKDF (reference sequence). The CDR3 totals 18 residues.

This clone was counted a few times. The chain uses TRBV30 and TRBJ1-5; weak D call: TRBD1 (6 bases). V dropped 0 bases and J dropped 6 bases, with 15 bases sitting between them. This CDR3 region has 15 residues. Looked up from germline, CDR1 is GTSNPN and CDR2 is SVGIG (reference sequence). The CDR3 coding sequence is TGTGCCTGGAGTGTGGGGACACTCTCAGGTCAGCCCCAGCATTTT. Translating it yields CAWSVGTLSGQPQHF. Filled out from reference TRBV30 and TRBJ1-5, the complete variable domain reads SQTIHQWPATLVQPVGSPLSLECTVEGTSNPNLYWYRQAAGRGLQLLFYSVGIGQISSEVPQNLSASRPQDRQFILSSKKLLLSDSGFYLCAWSVGTLSGQPQHFGDGTRLSIL.

The chain joins TRBV6-5 to TRBJ1-2, with D tentatively TRBD1 (6 bases). The CDR3 totals 14 residues. Germline loops: CDR1 MNHEY, CDR2 SVGAGI. The V and J ends lost 2 bases and 4 bases respectively, with 11 bases between them. The CDR3 here is CASSYNRDTYGYTF. As DNA, the CDR3 is TGTGCCAGCAGTTACAACAGGGACACCTATGGCTACACCTTC.

The CDR3 sequence: CASSLALYNEQFF. The CDR3 region has the DNA TGTGCCAGCAGCTTGGCACTGTACAATGAGCAGTTCTTC. V and J are TRBV5-4 and TRBJ2-1; D is ambiguous. V gave up 0 bases and J gave up 4 bases, with 5 bases separating them. Germline V gene data show CDR1 as SGHNT and CDR2 as YYREEE (reference sequence). The CDR3 length is 13 residues.

The V call is TRBV3-1 (or the pseudogene TRBV3-2), the J call TRBJ1-4; maybe TRBD1 (5 bases). Germline CDR1 and CDR2: LGHDT and YNNKEL (reference sequence). The CDR3 covers 16 residues. Trimming shortened V by 1 base and J by 4 bases, and 13 bases separated the two germline ends. CDR3: CASSQGLRGSNEKLFF. CDR3 coding DNA: TGTGCCAGCAGCCAAGGTCTACGGGGGAGTAATGAAAAACTGTTTTTT.

This clone was detected a few times. The chain couples TRBV5-6 to TRBJ2-2; possible D gene TRBD1, 6 bases. CDR1 SGHDT and CDR2 YYEEEE come from the germline V gene. Trimming removed 2 bases at V and 0 bases at J, with 11 bases between. This CDR3 is built from 16 residues. CDR3 sequence: CASSLLGHSNTGELFF. In DNA, the CDR3 is TGTGCCAGCAGCTTATTGGGACATTCGAACACCGGGGAGCTGTTTTTT.

This chain connects TRBV12-3 or TRBV12-4 to TRBJ1-2; 9 bases agree with TRBD1. The CDR3 is 13 amino acids. The trim removed 7 bases at V and 14 bases at J, leaving 14 bases unmatched. The CDR3 sequence: CASNPGTGYRGTF. Here the CDR3 DNA reads TGTGCCAGCAACCCCGGGACAGGGTACCGGGGGACCTTC.

The V call is TRBV7-2, the J call TRBJ1-3; 7 positions match TRBD1. Germline V CDR1 and CDR2: SGHTA, FQGNSA. Trimming took 5 bases from V and 4 from J; bases not matched to a gene: 11. This CDR3 spans 16 amino acids. CDR3 sequence reads: CASSPTGFGVGNTIYF. In DNA form, the CDR3 reads TGTGCCAGCAGCCCGACAGGGTTCGGGGTCGGAAACACCATATATTTT.

The V and J genes are TRBV30 and TRBJ2-3, with D unresolved. CDR3 length: 14 residues. CDR1 and CDR2 from the germline V gene are GTSNPN and SVGIG (reference sequence). The V and J ends lost 2 bases and 1 base respectively, with 10 bases between them. This chain's CDR3 is CAWSCRSGTDTQYF. In DNA form, the CDR3 reads TGTGCCTGGAGTTGCCGGTCTGGCACAGATACGCAGTATTTT. Filled out from reference TRBV30 and TRBJ2-3, the complete variable domain reads SQTIHQWPATLVQPVGSPLSLECTVEGTSNPNLYWYRQAAGRGLQLLFYSVGIGQISSEVPQNLSASRPQDRQFILSSKKLLLSDSGFYLCAWSCRSGTDTQYFGPGTRLTVL.

The sample holds a few counts of this clone. The genes are TRBV5-1 and TRBJ2-5; D may be TRBD2 (5 bases). Germline CDR1 is SGHRS and CDR2 is YFSETQ. CDR3 length: 14 residues. Trimming took off 0 bases at V and 2 bases at J, with 8 bases between the two ends. The CDR3 is CASSLGGPQETQYF. In DNA form, the CDR3 reads TGCGCCAGCAGCTTGGGAGGGCCGCAAGAGACCCAGTACTTC.

Only a few counts were recorded for this clone. The CDR3 is CASSLSTGSGYGYTF. The DNA for the CDR3 is TGTGCCAGCAGTTTATCGACAGGTTCGGGGTATGGCTACACCTTC. This chain connects TRBV27 to TRBJ1-2; D perhaps matches TRBD1 (6 bases). CDR3 size: 15 residues. Germline V gene sequence: CDR1 MNHEY, CDR2 SMNVEV (reference sequence). Trimming removed 0 bases at V and 5 bases at J, with 13 bases between.

The rearrangement uses TRBV11-3 and TRBJ2-1, with TRBD2 as a possible D gene (5 bases). V was cut by 1 base and J by 7 bases, with 11 bases left in between. This CDR3 region has 14 residues. Germline assignment: CDR1 SGHNT and CDR2 YENEEA. The CDR3 protein is CASSLGLPGNEQFF. For the CDR3, the DNA is TGTGCCAGCAGCTTAGGCCTTCCGGGGAATGAGCAGTTCTTC.

The chain recombines TRBV6-2 or TRBV6-3 with TRBJ1-1; 9 bases match TRBD1. This CDR3 region has 16 residues. Germline CDR1 is MNHEY and CDR2 is SVGEGT. The J segment lost 1 base and the V segment lost 5 bases, leaving 8 bases of the junction unmatched. CDR3 residues: CASSPPPGQGNTEAFF. Here the CDR3 DNA reads TGTGCCAGCAGTCCACCCCCGGGACAGGGGAACACTGAAGCTTTCTTT.

The V and J genes are TRBV14 and TRBJ2-1, with D maybe TRBD2 (5 bases). Germline V gene data show CDR1 as SGHDN and CDR2 as FVKESK. V was trimmed by 0 bases and J by 1 base, leaving 10 bases between them. The CDR3 contains 16 residues. The CDR3 sequence is CASSQEGRGSYNEQFF. The CDR3 bases are TGTGCCAGCAGCCAAGAGGGGAGAGGATCCTACAATGAGCAGTTCTTC.

The chain links TRBV6-1 to TRBJ2-1; 8 bases are a match to TRBD2. V lost 8 bases to trimming and J lost 10 bases; unmatched junction nucleotides: 7. This CDR3 comprises 12 residues. Germline V gives CDR1 MNHNS, CDR2 SASEGT. The chain's CDR3 is CASGTRGLEQFF. The CDR3 bases are TGTGCCAGCGGGACTAGGGGTTTAGAGCAGTTCTTC.

J is TRBJ2-5 and V is TRBV19; TRBD2 matches 8 bases. Losses at the gene ends were 3 bases for V and 2 bases for J; bases not matched to a gene: 5. This CDR3 is 15 amino acids long. The germline gives CDR1 LNHDA, CDR2 SQIVND (reference sequence). CDR3 sequence: CASSIRRGEQETQYF. CDR3 DNA: TGTGCCAGTAGTATTAGGCGGGGGGAGCAAGAGACCCAGTACTTC.

V usage is TRBV6-5 and J usage is TRBJ1-1; TRBD1 agrees at 8 bases. J lost 7 bases, V lost 0 bases, and 10 bases had no gene match. This CDR3 region has 16 residues. Germline V gene data show CDR1 as MNHEY and CDR2 as SVGAGI. CDR3 in amino acids: CASSYSRPQGVGEAFF. In DNA form, the CDR3 reads TGTGCCAGCAGTTACTCGCGGCCACAGGGGGTTGGTGAAGCTTTCTTT.

This clone was recorded a few times. This CDR3 is CASSSGQGPHEQFF. Here the CDR3 DNA reads TGCGCCAGCAGTTCCGGTCAGGGCCCCCATGAGCAGTTCTTC. The chain combines TRBV5-1 with TRBJ2-1; tentatively, D is TRBD1 (5 bases). Trimming left V 5 bases short and J 8 bases short, with 17 bases between. CDR1 and CDR2 from the germline V gene are SGHRS and YFSETQ. CDR3 length equals 14 residues.

The table lists this clone with a count of one. This chain joins TRBV7-2 and TRBJ2-3, with TRBD2 as a possible D gene (6 bases). Trimming removed 6 bases at V and 4 bases at J, with 14 bases between. Looked up from germline, CDR1 is SGHTA and CDR2 is FQGNSA. This CDR3 contains 14 residues. The CDR3 nucleotides are TGTGCCAGCAGGGCGGGAACGGTCGCAGATACGCAGTATTTT. The encoded protein is CASRAGTVADTQYF.

This chain links TRBV5-5 with TRBJ1-4; D unclear. This CDR3 has 15 residues. The V end was cut by 3 bases, the J end by 0 bases, with 9 bases between. From germline, CDR1 is SGHKS and CDR2 YYEKEE (reference sequence). CDR3 DNA sequence: TGTGCCAGCAGCTGGTACTCGACAACTAATGAAAAACTGTTTTTT. This sequence encodes CASSWYSTTNEKLFF.

This clone was seen once. The chain combines TRBV28 with TRBJ1-5; 7 bases agree with TRBD1. V lost 2 bases and J lost 2; bases outside the gene matches: 6. The CDR3 length is 16 residues. Germline V CDR1 and CDR2: MDHEN, SYDVKM. CDR3 loop: CASSLEVRGGNQPQHF. The CDR3 bases are TGTGCCAGCAGTTTAGAGGTCAGGGGGGGCAATCAGCCCCAGCATTTT.

Turning to this clone: The same CDR3 can be traced to other DNA sequences in this sample. The chain couples TRBV19 to TRBJ1-1; 7 nucleotides match TRBD1. Germline V gene lookup returns CDR1 LNHDA and CDR2 SQIVND (reference sequence). The CDR3 is 14 amino acids. V lost 6 bases, J lost 1 base, and 5 bases stayed unmatched. This CDR3 reads CASRPGQRNTEAFF. DNA for the CDR3: TGTGCCAGTAGGCCGGGACAGCGGAACACTGAAGCTTTCTTT.

The chain employs TRBV28 and TRBJ2-7; D gene unclear. Deletions cut 5 bases from V and 4 bases from J, with 24 bases between. The CDR3 is 17 amino acids. Germline CDR1 reads MDHEN; CDR2 reads SYDVKM. CDR3 DNA sequence: TGTGCCAGCAGTCACTTCTCCACGAGGCTCCCGCCTTACGAGCAGTACTTC. Encoded protein: CASSHFSTRLPPYEQYF.